This is a list of T cell receptor beta chains from one sample in a study of T-cell reconstitution after alpha-beta-depleted transplantation in children. In TCRdb, the PCR reads were re-called with MiXCR into one record per CDR3 protein. The table includes some 350,000 distinct CDR3 sequences, over 9% detected once. This specimen was PBMCs from the stem cell graft donor, taken from the stem cell graft. Every receptor here comes from a human donor who donated a stem cell graft to a child with acute lymphoblastic leukemia. CDR3s include the opening cysteine and the closing phenylalanine or tryptophan. The order of the fields is J gene, D gene, V gene, clone size, CDR3 protein, CDR3 DNA. The D gene is left open where the match is weak. Only part of the rows carry a size: once, few, many, or a class if the clone is expanded.

>TRBJ1-2|-|TRBV10-3|many
CAISDGNYGYTF
TGTGCCATCAGTGACGGGAACTATGGCTACACCTTC
>TRBJ2-2|TRBD2|TRBV13|many
CASRTGTSKIGELFF
TGTGCCAGCAGAACCGGGACTAGCAAGATCGGGGAGCTGTTTTTT
>TRBJ2-2|TRBD2|TRBV20-1|few
CSARTSGNGGELFF
TGCAGTGCTAGAACTAGCGGGAATGGTGGGGAGCTGTTTTTT
>TRBJ2-4|-|TRBV6-5|few
CASSYSLGAPIQYF
TGTGCCAGCAGTTACTCGCTCGGGGCGCCCATTCAGTACTTC
>TRBJ1-1|-|TRBV12-3/TRBV12-4|few
CASSLSGFTEAFF
TGTGCCAGCAGTTTATCGGGTTTTACTGAAGCTTTCTTT
>TRBJ2-3|-|TRBV30|few
CAWSAPDRGYTQYF
TGTGCCTGGAGTGCCCCCGACAGAGGTTATACGCAGTATTTT
>TRBJ1-1|-|TRBV4-3|many
CASSQESPITGKGEAFF
TGCGCCAGCAGCCAAGAAAGTCCAATAACAGGGAAGGGTGAAGCTTTCTTT
>TRBJ2-7|-|TRBV5-1|few
CASSLCLTWGTHYEQYF
TGCGCCAGCAGCTTGTGCCTGACATGGGGGACCCACTACGAGCAGTACTTC
>TRBJ1-5|-|TRBV28|-
CASSLRGGRGDQPQHF
TGTGCCAGCAGTTTGAGGGGAGGGCGGGGAGATCAGCCCCAGCATTTT
>TRBJ2-1|TRBD2|TRBV28|-
CASSSPGTNPGEQFF
TGTGCCAGCAGTTCACCTGGGACTAACCCGGGTGAGCAGTTCTTC
>TRBJ2-7|TRBD1|TRBV6-2/TRBV6-3|few
CASRTPRQGQSYEQYF
TGTGCCAGCAGAACGCCCCGACAGGGGCAATCCTACGAGCAGTACTTC